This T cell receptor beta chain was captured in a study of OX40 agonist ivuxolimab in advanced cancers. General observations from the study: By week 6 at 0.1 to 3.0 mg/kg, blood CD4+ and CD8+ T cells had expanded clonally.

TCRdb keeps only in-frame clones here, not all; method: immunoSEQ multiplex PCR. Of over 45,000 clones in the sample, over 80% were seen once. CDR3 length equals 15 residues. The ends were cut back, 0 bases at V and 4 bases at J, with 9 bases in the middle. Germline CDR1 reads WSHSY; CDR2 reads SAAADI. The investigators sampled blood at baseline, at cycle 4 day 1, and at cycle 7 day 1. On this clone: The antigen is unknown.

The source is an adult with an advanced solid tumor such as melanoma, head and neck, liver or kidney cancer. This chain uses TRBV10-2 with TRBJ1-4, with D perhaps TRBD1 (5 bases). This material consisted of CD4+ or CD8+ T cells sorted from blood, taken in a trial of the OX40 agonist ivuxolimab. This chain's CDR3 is CASSESGLNNEKLFF. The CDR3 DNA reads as TGCGCCAGCAGTGAGTCGGGACTCAATAATGAAAAACTGTTTTTT.